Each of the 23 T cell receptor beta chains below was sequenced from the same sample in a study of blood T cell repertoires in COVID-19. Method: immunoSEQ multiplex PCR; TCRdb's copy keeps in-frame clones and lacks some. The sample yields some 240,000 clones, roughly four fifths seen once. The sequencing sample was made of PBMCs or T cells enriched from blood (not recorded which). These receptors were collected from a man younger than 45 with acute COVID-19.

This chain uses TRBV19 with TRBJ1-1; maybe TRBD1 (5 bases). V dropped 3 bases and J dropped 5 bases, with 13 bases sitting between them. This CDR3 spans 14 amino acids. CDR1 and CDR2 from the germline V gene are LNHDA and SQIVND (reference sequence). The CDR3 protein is CASSMNRRTTEAFF. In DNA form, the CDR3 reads TGTGCCAGTAGTATGAACAGGCGAACGACTGAAGCTTTCTTT.

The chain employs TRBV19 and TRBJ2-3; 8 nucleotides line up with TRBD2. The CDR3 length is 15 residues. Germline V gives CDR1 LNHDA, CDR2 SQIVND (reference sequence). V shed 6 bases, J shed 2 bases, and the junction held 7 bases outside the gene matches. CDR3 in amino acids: CASRSRAGDTDTQYF. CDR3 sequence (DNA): TGTGCCAGTAGGTCCCGAGCGGGGGACACAGATACGCAGTATTTT.

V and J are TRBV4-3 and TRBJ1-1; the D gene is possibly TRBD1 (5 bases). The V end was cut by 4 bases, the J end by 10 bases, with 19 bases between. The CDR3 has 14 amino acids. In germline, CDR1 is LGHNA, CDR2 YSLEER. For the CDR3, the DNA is TGCGCCAGCAGCCCTATACCCCGGGGGACTTTAGCTTTCTTT. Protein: CASSPIPRGTLAFF.

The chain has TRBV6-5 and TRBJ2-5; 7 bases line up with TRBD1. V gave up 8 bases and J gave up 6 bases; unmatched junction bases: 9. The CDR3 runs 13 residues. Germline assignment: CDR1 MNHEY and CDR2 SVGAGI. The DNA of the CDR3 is TGTGCCAGCGGCTCACAGGGGCGAAAGACCCAGTACTTC. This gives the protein CASGSQGRKTQYF.

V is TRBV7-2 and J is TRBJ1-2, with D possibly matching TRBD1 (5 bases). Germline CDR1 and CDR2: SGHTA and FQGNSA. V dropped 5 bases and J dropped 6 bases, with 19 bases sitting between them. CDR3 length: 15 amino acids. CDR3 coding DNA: TGTGCCAGCAGCGTACCGGGACTTAGGCCCGATGGCTACACCTTC. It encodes CASSVPGLRPDGYTF.

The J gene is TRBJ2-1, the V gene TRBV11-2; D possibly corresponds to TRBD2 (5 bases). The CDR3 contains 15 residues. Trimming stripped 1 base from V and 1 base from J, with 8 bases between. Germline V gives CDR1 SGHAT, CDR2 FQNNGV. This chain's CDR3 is CASSLVPGSYNEQFF. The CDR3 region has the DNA TGTGCCAGCAGCTTAGTGCCGGGGTCCTACAATGAGCAGTTCTTC.

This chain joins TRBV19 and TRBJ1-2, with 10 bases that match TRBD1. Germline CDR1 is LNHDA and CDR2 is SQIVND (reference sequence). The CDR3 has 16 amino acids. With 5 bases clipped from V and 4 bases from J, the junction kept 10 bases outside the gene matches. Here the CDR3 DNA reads TGTGCCAGTAGTCCAACCGGGACAGGGGTTATCTATGGCTACACCTTC. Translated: CASSPTGTGVIYGYTF. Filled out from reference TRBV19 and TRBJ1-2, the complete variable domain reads DGGITQSPKYLFRKEGQNVTLSCEQNLNHDAMYWYRQDPGQGLRLIYYSQIVNDFQKGDIAEGYSVSREKKESFPLTVTSAQKNPTAFYLCASSPTGTGVIYGYTFGSGTRLTVV.

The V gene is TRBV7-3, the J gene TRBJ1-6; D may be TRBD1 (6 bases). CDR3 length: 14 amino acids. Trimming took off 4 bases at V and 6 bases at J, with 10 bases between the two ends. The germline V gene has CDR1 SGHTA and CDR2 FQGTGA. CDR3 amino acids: CASSSGQPNSPLHF. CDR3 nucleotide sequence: TGTGCCAGCAGCTCAGGACAGCCTAATTCACCCCTCCACTTT.

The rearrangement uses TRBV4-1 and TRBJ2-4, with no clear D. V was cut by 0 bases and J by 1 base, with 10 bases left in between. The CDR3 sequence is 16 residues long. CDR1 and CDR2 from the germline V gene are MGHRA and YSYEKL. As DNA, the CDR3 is TGCGCCAGCAGCCAAGAGGAGATTTCGGCCAAAAACATTCAGTACTTC. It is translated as CASSQEEISAKNIQYF.

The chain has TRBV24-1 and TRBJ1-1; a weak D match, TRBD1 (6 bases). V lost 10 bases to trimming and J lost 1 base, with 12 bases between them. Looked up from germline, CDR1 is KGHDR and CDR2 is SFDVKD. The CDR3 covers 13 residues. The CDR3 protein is CATAGTTNTEAFF. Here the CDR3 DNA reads TGTGCCACAGCTGGGACAACGAACACTGAAGCTTTCTTT.

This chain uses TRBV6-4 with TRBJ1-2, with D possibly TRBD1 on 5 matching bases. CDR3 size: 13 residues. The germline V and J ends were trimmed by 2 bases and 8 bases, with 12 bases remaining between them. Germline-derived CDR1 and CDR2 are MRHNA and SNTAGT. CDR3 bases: TGTGCCAGCAGTGACGGACACGGTTCCGGCTACACCTTC. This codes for CASSDGHGSGYTF.

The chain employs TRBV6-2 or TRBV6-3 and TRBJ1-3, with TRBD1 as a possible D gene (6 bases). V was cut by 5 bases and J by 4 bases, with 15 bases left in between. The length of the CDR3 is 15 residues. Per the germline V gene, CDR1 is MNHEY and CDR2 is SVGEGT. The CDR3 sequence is CASSNHRVTGNTIYF. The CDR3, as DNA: TGTGCCAGCAGTAACCACAGGGTAACGGGAAACACCATATATTTT.

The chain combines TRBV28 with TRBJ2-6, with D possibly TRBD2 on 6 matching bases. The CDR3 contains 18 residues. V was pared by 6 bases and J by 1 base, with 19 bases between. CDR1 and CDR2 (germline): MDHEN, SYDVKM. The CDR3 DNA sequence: TGTGCCAGCAGGCCTAGGGAGGCCCAACGATCTGGGGCCAACGTCCTGACTTTC. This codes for CASRPREAQRSGANVLTF.

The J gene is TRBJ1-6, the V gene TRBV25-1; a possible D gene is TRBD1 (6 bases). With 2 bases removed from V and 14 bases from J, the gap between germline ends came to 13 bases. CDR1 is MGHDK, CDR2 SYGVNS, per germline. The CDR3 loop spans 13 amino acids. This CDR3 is CASSEPTGWTLHF. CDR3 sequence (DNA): TGTGCCAGCAGTGAACCTACAGGGTGGACCCTCCACTTT.

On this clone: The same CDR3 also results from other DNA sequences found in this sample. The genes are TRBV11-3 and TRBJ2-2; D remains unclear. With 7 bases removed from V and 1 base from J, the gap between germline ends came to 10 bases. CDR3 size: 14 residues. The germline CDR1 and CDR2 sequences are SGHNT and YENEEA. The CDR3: CASTRDLNTGELFF. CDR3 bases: TGTGCCAGCACCCGAGACTTGAACACCGGGGAGCTGTTTTTT.

CDR3 DNA sequence: TGTGCCAGCAGTCGTCCGGTTAATGAGCAGTTCTTC. Protein sequence: CASSRPVNEQFF. This rearrangement joins TRBV7-8 to TRBJ2-1; unclear D gene. Per the germline V gene, CDR1 is SGHVS and CDR2 is FQNEAQ. There are 12 residues in the CDR3. The ends were cut back, 6 bases at V and 7 bases at J, with 10 bases in the middle.

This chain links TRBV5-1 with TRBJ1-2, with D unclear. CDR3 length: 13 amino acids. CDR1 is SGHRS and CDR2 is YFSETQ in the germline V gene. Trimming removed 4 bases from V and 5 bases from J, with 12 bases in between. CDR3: CASSPGLRYGYTF. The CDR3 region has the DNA TGCGCCAGCAGCCCCGGGTTGCGGTATGGCTACACCTTC.

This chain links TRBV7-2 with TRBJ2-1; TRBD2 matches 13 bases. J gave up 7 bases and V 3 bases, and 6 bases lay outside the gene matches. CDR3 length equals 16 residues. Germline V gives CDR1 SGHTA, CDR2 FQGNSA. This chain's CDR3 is CASSFLGTSGKNEQFF. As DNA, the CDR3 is TGTGCCAGCAGCTTCCTCGGGACTAGCGGGAAGAATGAGCAGTTCTTC.

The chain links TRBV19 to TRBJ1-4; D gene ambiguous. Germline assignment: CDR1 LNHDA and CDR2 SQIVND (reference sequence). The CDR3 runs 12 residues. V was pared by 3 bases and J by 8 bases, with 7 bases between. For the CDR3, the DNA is TGTGCCAGTAGTATGCCCGGGGAAAAACTGTTTTTT. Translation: CASSMPGEKLFF.

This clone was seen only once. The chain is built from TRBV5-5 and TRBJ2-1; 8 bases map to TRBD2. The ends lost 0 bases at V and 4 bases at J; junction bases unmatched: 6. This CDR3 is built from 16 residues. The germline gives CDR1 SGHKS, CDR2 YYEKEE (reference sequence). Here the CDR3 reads CASSLAGGQPYNEQFF. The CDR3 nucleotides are TGTGCCAGCAGCTTGGCGGGGGGGCAACCTTACAATGAGCAGTTCTTC.

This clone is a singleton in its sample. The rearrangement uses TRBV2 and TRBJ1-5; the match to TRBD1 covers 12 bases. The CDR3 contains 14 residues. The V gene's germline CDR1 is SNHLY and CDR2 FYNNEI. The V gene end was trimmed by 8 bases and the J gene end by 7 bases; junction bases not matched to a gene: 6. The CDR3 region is CASEGQGAGQPQHF. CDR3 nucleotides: TGTGCCAGCGAGGGACAGGGGGCTGGACAGCCCCAGCATTTT.

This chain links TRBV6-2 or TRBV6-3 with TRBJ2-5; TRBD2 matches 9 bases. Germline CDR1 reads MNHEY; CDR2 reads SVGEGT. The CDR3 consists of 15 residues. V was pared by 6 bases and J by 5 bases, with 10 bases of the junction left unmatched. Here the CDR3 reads CASSEGASGAETQYF. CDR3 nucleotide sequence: TGTGCCAGCAGCGAGGGAGCTAGCGGGGCGGAGACCCAGTACTTC.

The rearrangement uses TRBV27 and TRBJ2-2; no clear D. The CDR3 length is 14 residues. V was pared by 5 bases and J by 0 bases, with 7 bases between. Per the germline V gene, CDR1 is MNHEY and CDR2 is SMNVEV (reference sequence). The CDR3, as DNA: TGTGCCAGCAGTCGAACAGCGAACACCGGGGAGCTGTTTTTT. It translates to CASSRTANTGELFF.